This T cell receptor (beta chain) was documented in a study of T cell responses to AZD1222 COVID-19 vaccine. Study at large: Pooled samples include second doses given at about 4 or 12 weeks.

About this clone: Its antigen is not known.

The method was immunoSEQ multiplex PCR; TCRdb's version includes in-frame clones alone and lacks a portion of them. This repertoire shows 120,000 or so clones, over 80% found once; its top ten account for around 5.6%. Germline V lookup: CDR1 SGHNT, CDR2 YENEEA. Trimming took 5 bases from V and 4 from J, leaving 12 bases between them. The CDR3 contains 14 residues. Study findings and constraints: Compared with day 0, the breadth and depth of the Spike-specific TCR repertoire rose significantly after two doses of AZD1222.

The chain combines TRBV11-3 with TRBJ2-1, with a weak D call TRBD1 (6 bases). The sequencing here drew on peripheral blood, taken on day 0 of AZD1222 vaccination. The clonotype originates from an adult in good health. DNA of the CDR3: TGTGCCAGCAGCGCCGGACAGAGTTACAATGAGCAGTTCTTC. Its translation: CASSAGQSYNEQFF.